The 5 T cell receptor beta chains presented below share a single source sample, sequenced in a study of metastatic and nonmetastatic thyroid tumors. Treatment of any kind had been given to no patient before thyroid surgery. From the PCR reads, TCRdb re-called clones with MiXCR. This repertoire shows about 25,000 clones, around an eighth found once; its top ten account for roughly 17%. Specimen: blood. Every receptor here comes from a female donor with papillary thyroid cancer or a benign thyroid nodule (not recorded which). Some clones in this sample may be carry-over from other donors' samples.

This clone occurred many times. CDR3 sequence: CASSRDEVGGYTF. The CDR3 DNA follows: TGTGCCAGTAGTAGGGACGAGGTGGGAGGCTACACCTTC. The chain is built from TRBV19 and TRBJ1-2, with D perhaps matching TRBD1 (5 bases). The CDR3 length is 13 residues. Trimming removed 4 bases from V and 8 bases from J, with 14 bases in between. Germline V gives CDR1 LNHDA, CDR2 SQIVND (reference sequence).

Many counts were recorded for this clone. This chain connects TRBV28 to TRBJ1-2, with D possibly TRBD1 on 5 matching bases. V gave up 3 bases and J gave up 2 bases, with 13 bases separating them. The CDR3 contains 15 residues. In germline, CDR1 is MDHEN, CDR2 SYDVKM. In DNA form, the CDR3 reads TGTGCCAGCAGTTTGGCGACGGAGGGGAACTATGGCTACACCTTC. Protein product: CASSLATEGNYGYTF.

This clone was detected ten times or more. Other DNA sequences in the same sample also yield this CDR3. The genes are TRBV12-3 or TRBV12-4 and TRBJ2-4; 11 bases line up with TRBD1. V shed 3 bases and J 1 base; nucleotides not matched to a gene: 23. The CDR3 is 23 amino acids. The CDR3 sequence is CASSLGIFGISDRGLRAKNIQYF. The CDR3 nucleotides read TGTGCCAGCAGTTTGGGGATTTTTGGTATCTCGGACAGGGGGCTGAGGGCCAAAAACATTCAGTACTTC.

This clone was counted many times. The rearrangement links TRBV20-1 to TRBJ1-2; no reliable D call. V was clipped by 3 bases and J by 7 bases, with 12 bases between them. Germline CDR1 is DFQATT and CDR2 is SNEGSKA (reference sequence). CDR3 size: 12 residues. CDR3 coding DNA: TGCAGTGCTAGGAGTAGTTCAGGTGGCTACACCTTC. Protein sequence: CSARSSSGGYTF.

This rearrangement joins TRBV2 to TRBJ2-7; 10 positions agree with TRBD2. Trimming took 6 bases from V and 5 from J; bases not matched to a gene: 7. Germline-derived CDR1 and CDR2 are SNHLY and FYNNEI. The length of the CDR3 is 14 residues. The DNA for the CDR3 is TGTGCCAGCAGAACCGGGACTAGCGATCACGAGCAGTACTTC. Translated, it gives CASRTGTSDHEQYF.